This paragraph reports one T cell receptor (beta chain). Donors showed nominal health when sampled, although they likely had unrecorded immune exposures. This sample is drawn from a study of cytomegalovirus exposure and HLA in healthy donors. This CDR3 is built from 18 residues. J gave up 0 bases and V 6 bases, and 7 bases lay outside the gene matches. The germline V gene encodes CDR1 SNHLY and CDR2 FYNNEI. PCR was performed using 60 Vbeta and 13 Jbeta primers. In the source study's methods: An analysis that came later counted 80 million or so unique TCR beta chains, around 12 million shared. The protocol was immunoSEQ multiplex PCR, while the TCRdb copy is restricted to in-frame clones and leaves out a portion. D and trimming come from the DNA, and the V and J calls and clone size come from that table. The table shows 180,000 or so clones, with over 70% occurring only once.

This sequence joins TRBV2 and TRBJ2-4; 14 nucleotides match TRBD2. The sequencing sample was made of PBMCs. The TCR sequence derives from a man in his late teens or twenties in good health and CMV-seronegative. CDR3 sequence: CASRPGLAGAVAKNIQYF. The CDR3 DNA is TGTGCCAGCAGGCCGGGACTAGCGGGAGCGGTAGCCAAAAACATTCAGTACTTC.